The 20 T cell receptor beta chains reported below all come from one sample, sequenced in a study of T cell repertoires in cytomegalovirus infection. TCRdb redid the calling of the reads with MiXCR, one entry per CDR3 protein. This repertoire shows 800,000 to 950,000 distinct CDR3 sequences, 32% found once; its top ten account for around 12%. No antigen has been assigned to these receptors. The input for sequencing was cultured CD8+ T cells from PBMCs, taken from culture after CMV antigen stimulation. These receptor sequences come from a human donor in good health (CMV status not recorded). Some clones in this sample may be carry-over from other donors' samples.

This clonotype came up a few times. This sequence joins TRBV7-9 and TRBJ1-1; TRBD1 aligns across 7 bases. From germline, CDR1 is SEHNR and CDR2 FQNEAQ (reference sequence). Unmatched junction bases numbered 6, after V lost 5 bases and J lost 0 bases. CDR3 length equals 15 residues. Written as DNA, the CDR3 is TGTGCCAGCAGCCATACGACAGGGTTGAACACTGAAGCTTTCTTT. It translates to CASSHTTGLNTEAFF.

Regarding this clonotype: This may come from a read error, since a much larger clone is one base off. This chain joins TRBV7-2 and TRBJ1-2; the D gene is possibly TRBD1 (5 bases). The CDR3 spans 13 residues. Per the germline V gene, CDR1 is SGHTA and CDR2 is FQGNSA. In DNA, the CDR3 is TGTGTCAGCAGCCTAGGGACGGCTTTAGGCTACACCTTC. As protein: CVSSLGTALGYTF.

The rearrangement links TRBV3-1 to TRBJ2-5; 11 bases agree with TRBD2. The germline V gene has CDR1 LGHDT and CDR2 YNNKEL (reference sequence). The CDR3 loop spans 16 amino acids. V was pared by 2 bases and J by 3 bases, with 5 bases of the junction left unmatched. The CDR3 nucleotides read TGTGCCAGCAGCCAACCGGGACTAGCGGTAGAAGAGACCCAGTACTTC. Translating gives CASSQPGLAVEETQYF.

The chain uses TRBV13 and TRBJ2-7; no clear D. The CDR3 loop spans 13 amino acids. With 0 bases removed from V and 7 bases from J, the gap between germline ends came to 10 bases. CDR1 is PRHDT and CDR2 is FYEKMQ in the germline V gene (reference sequence). The CDR3 DNA follows: TGTGCCAGCAGCTTAGGACCCGTTGGGGAGCAGTACTTC. Residues: CASSLGPVGEQYF. Together with reference TRBV13 and TRBJ2-7, the CDR3 gives the full variable domain: AAGVIQSPRHLIKEKRETATLKCYPIPRHDTVYWYQQGPGQDPQFLISFYEKMQSDKGSIPDRFSAQQFSDYHSELNMSSLELGDSALYFCASSLGPVGEQYFGPGTRLTVT.

The table lists this clonotype with a few counts. The rearrangement uses TRBV7-9 and TRBJ1-1, with 7 bases fitting TRBD1. This CDR3 has 14 amino acids. CDR1 and CDR2 (germline): SEHNR, FQNEAQ (reference sequence). Germline trimming cut 5 bases from V and 4 bases from J; bases unmatched to any gene: 7. CDR3 nucleotides: TGTGCCAGCAGCACGACAGGGTCCGGCACTGAAGCTTTCTTT. It is translated as CASSTTGSGTEAFF.

This clonotype was detected many times. The CDR3 nucleotides are TGTGCCAGCAGCTTAGCCGGGTCGCAGAGCAAGCAGTTCTTC. This gives the protein CASSLAGSQSKQFF. V is TRBV7-6 and J is TRBJ2-1; D is unclear. There are 14 residues in the CDR3. The ends were cut back, 0 bases at V and 11 bases at J, with 14 bases in the middle. Germline V gene data show CDR1 as SGHVS and CDR2 as FNYEAQ.

This clonotype was seen at least ten times. V usage is TRBV19 and J usage is TRBJ2-1; D remains ambiguous. The CDR3 is 13 residues long. Trimming left V 5 bases short and J 4 bases short, with 9 bases between. The V gene's germline CDR1 is LNHDA and CDR2 SQIVND (reference sequence). CDR3 loop: CASSSPTYNEQFF. In DNA form, the CDR3 reads TGTGCCAGTAGTTCCCCCACTTACAATGAGCAGTTCTTC.

This clonotype was seen repeatedly, ten times or more. The chain combines TRBV6-5 with TRBJ1-2; D is undetermined. This CDR3 region has 12 residues. Trimming cost V 6 bases and J 4 bases, with 9 bases left between them. Germline-derived CDR1 and CDR2 are MNHEY and SVGAGI. The CDR3 spells CASSSGVYGYTF. CDR3 in DNA: TGTGCCAGCAGCTCTGGGGTCTATGGCTACACCTTC.

This clonotype was recorded a few times. The V gene is TRBV5-5, the J gene TRBJ1-5; D perhaps matches TRBD1 (5 bases). V lost 4 bases, J lost 4 bases, and 18 bases lay in between. Germline V CDR1 and CDR2: SGHKS, YYEKEE (reference sequence). This CDR3 spans 16 amino acids. CDR3: CASSLSGEGWNQPQHF. The CDR3 DNA reads as TGTGCCAGCAGCCTCTCGGGGGAAGGATGGAATCAGCCCCAGCATTTT.

This clonotype was detected ten times or more. This chain uses TRBV7-8 with TRBJ2-7; no firm D call. The V gene lost 6 bases and the J gene lost 4 bases, with 13 bases spanning the gap. Germline V gene sequence: CDR1 SGHVS, CDR2 FQNEAQ. This CDR3 is 13 amino acids long. CDR3: CASRAGIGYEQYF. The CDR3 coding sequence is TGTGCCAGCAGGGCTGGGATCGGTTACGAGCAGTACTTC.

Regarding this clonotype: This may come from a read error, since a much larger clone is one base off. The chain combines TRBV7-6 with TRBJ1-1; D not certain. From germline, CDR1 is SGHVS and CDR2 FNYEAQ. V lost 4 bases and J lost 2, with 8 bases in between. The CDR3 sequence is 13 residues long. The CDR3 DNA follows: TGTGCCAGCAGCTGCCGTCTTAACACTGAAGCTTTCTTT. As protein: CASSCRLNTEAFF.

This clonotype occurred many times. The chain employs TRBV6-1 and TRBJ2-2; D gene unclear. Germline CDR1 and CDR2: MNHNS and SASEGT. Trimming cost V 2 bases and J 3 bases, with 4 bases left between them. This CDR3 is 13 amino acids long. CDR3 coding DNA: TGTGCCAGCAGTGAACAGTACACCGGGGAGCTGTTTTTT. This encodes CASSEQYTGELFF.

The CDR3 region is CASSLTSSTYNEQFF. The CDR3 bases are TGTGCCAGCAGCTTGACTAGCTCAACCTACAATGAGCAGTTCTTC. The chain combines TRBV5-5 with TRBJ2-1; D might be TRBD2 (6 bases). Per germline, CDR1 SGHKS and CDR2 YYEKEE (reference sequence). The CDR3 loop spans 15 amino acids. V lost 1 base and J 2 bases, leaving 10 bases between the germline ends.

The chain uses TRBV7-9 and TRBJ1-2; 8 bases map to TRBD1. Germline CDR1 SEHNR, CDR2 FQNEAQ (reference sequence). V shed 2 bases and J 6 bases; nucleotides not matched to a gene: 8. The CDR3 covers 15 residues. As DNA, the CDR3 is TGTGCCAGCAGCTTATCAGGGGGCGCGGCCCATGGCTACACCTTC. Translating gives CASSLSGGAAHGYTF. Based on the CDR3 plus reference TRBV7-9 and TRBJ1-2, the full variable domain is DTGVSQNPRHKITKRGQNVTFRCDPISEHNRLYWYRQTLGQGPEFLTYFQNEAQLEKSRLLSDRFSAERPKGSFSTLEIQRTEQGDSAMYLCASSLSGGAAHGYTFGSGTRLTVV.

This chain uses TRBV19 with TRBJ1-1, with D possibly being TRBD1 (5 bases). Germline V CDR1 and CDR2: LNHDA, SQIVND (reference sequence). This CDR3 has 11 amino acids. Between the trimmed V and J ends, which lost 6 bases and 6 bases, there was a span of 8 bases. Here the CDR3 reads CASSRVPEAFF. For the CDR3, the DNA is TGTGCCAGTAGCAGGGTACCTGAAGCTTTCTTT.

This clonotype was detected only once. This chain links TRBV2 with TRBJ2-5; 8 bases fit TRBD2. The CDR3 is made up of 19 amino acids. Losses at the gene ends were 2 bases for V and 5 bases for J; bases not matched to a gene: 19. Germline lookup yields CDR1 SNHLY and CDR2 FYNNEI. The DNA of the CDR3 is TGTGCCAGCAGTGAACTGGTTGGGAGCGGGGGCCTCGGGGGGGAGACCCAGTACTTC. Residues: CASSELVGSGGLGGETQYF.

This clonotype was found many times. The chain links TRBV7-6 to TRBJ1-2; 7 bases are a match to TRBD1. Germline-derived CDR1 and CDR2 are SGHVS and FNYEAQ. J gave up 7 bases and V 9 bases, and 8 bases lay outside the gene matches. This CDR3 contains 12 residues. The CDR3 reads CASTGDGFGYTF. DNA of the CDR3: TGTGCCAGTACAGGGGACGGGTTTGGCTACACCTTC.

The chain links TRBV20-1 to TRBJ2-1; tentative D call: TRBD2 (5 bases). Deletions cut 0 bases from V and 11 bases from J, with 17 bases between. The CDR3 runs 14 residues. CDR1 is DFQATT, CDR2 SNEGSKA, per germline (reference sequence). Here the CDR3 reads CSARDEPLRLQQFF. CDR3 nucleotides: TGCAGTGCTAGAGATGAGCCGTTACGACTACAGCAGTTCTTC.

This clonotype has a count of ten or more. The chain is built from TRBV7-2 and TRBJ2-3; D remains ambiguous. V was pared by 1 base and J by 4 bases, with 9 bases between. There are 14 residues in the CDR3. Germline V gene lookup returns CDR1 SGHTA and CDR2 FQGNSA. CDR3 coding DNA: TGTGCCAGCAGCTTAGACGTGCAGTCAGATACGCAGTATTTT. Encoded protein: CASSLDVQSDTQYF.

A few counts support this clonotype. The chain combines TRBV10-3 with TRBJ1-1; D gene ambiguous. CDR1 and CDR2 from the germline V gene are ENHRY and SYGVKD. The CDR3 has 15 amino acids. V lost 4 bases and J lost 1, with 13 bases in between. As DNA, the CDR3 is TGTGCCATCAGTGGACGTGAGACGGCGAACACTGAAGCTTTCTTT. As protein: CAISGRETANTEAFF.